The clone carrying this T cell receptor (beta chain) was found once. Its antigen is still unknown. Trimming took off 1 base at V and 13 bases at J, with 19 bases between the two ends. This CDR3 has 14 amino acids. Germline V gene lookup returns CDR1 SEHNR and CDR2 FQNEAQ (reference sequence). This sample was included in a study of cytotoxic CD8 clonotypes in ibrutinib-treated CLL. Across the whole study: Responses: around 24 partial, 2 complete; after median roughly 68 months, 14 stayed remitted, around twelve progressed.

The study, taken as a whole, reports: Age-matched healthy donor levels were exceeded by baseline clonality, which tracked circulating CD8+ T-cell counts. Public clonotypes, rarely seen, contracted or held steady on treatment.

Profiling relied on immunoSEQ multiplex PCR, and the TCRdb table lists in-frame clones only, not all of them. The profile shows tens of thousands of clones, 86% of them singletons. The V call is TRBV7-9, the J call TRBJ1-1, with a possible D match to TRBD1 (5 bases). The sample in question was PBMCs, obtained before ibrutinib treatment. This receptor was obtained from a human donor with chronic lymphocytic leukemia. The CDR3 DNA sequence: TGTGCCAGCAGCTTAGTTGGGGGAACCTCTTCCGGTTTCTTT. Protein: CASSLVGGTSSGFF.